Following are 6 T cell receptor beta chains from one sample sequenced in a study of human T cells and chemical hapten exposure. Indicated time point: pre-sensitization, week 0. Treatment indicated: therapeutic diphenylcyclopropenone sensitization with weekly scalp DPC. TCRdb recomputed calls from the RACE reads with MiXCR, one row per CDR3 protein. The table shows 99,000 or so distinct CDR3 sequences, with under 14% occurring only once. Sequencing used whole blood, obtained in connection with sensitization to the hapten diphenylcyclopropenone (DPC). The receptor source for this set is a woman in her sixties or seventies with alopecia areata. Some clones in this sample may be carry-over from other donors' samples.

This clonotype was seen a handful of times. The gene calls are TRBV29-1 and TRBJ2-5; 10 bases match TRBD2. Germline V gene lookup returns CDR1 SQVTM and CDR2 ANQGSEA. After removal of 6 bases from V and 2 bases from J, the junction contained 6 bases not matched to a gene. The CDR3 extends over 14 amino acids. CDR3: CSVARTSGQETQYF. CDR3 DNA sequence: TGCAGCGTCGCGCGGACTAGCGGACAAGAGACCCAGTACTTC.

In its sample, this clonotype was seen many times. The CDR3 reads CSAREGTGSYEQYF. The CDR3 nucleotides read TGCAGTGCTAGAGAGGGGACAGGATCCTACGAGCAGTACTTC. The chain recombines TRBV20-1 with TRBJ2-7, with 8 bases aligning to TRBD1. V lost 0 bases and J lost 1; bases outside the gene matches: 2. The CDR3 has 14 amino acids. Germline V gene sequence: CDR1 DFQATT, CDR2 SNEGSKA (reference sequence).

This clonotype was detected only a few times. The J gene is TRBJ2-1, the V gene TRBV6-5; TRBD2 matches 15 bases. The CDR3 totals 16 residues. With 6 bases clipped from V and 5 bases from J, the junction kept 5 bases outside the gene matches. Germline V gene sequence: CDR1 MNHEY, CDR2 SVGAGI. CDR3 DNA: TGTGCCAGCAGATGGACTAGCGGGGGGGTAAACAATGAGCAGTTCTTC. It codes for CASRWTSGGVNNEQFF.

This clonotype showed up many times. The J gene is TRBJ1-2, the V gene TRBV5-1, with TRBD1 matching 7 bases. The trim removed 4 bases at V and 3 bases at J, leaving 3 bases unmatched. This CDR3 contains 13 residues. CDR1 is SGHRS, CDR2 YFSETQ, per germline. CDR3 in amino acids: CASSTQGHYGYTF. Here the CDR3 DNA reads TGCGCCAGCAGCACACAGGGGCACTATGGCTACACCTTC.

This clonotype was seen more than once but under ten times. This chain connects TRBV7-3 to TRBJ2-2, with 9 positions matching TRBD1. The CDR3 sequence is 17 residues long. Germline CDR1 is SGHTA and CDR2 is FQGTGA. J was trimmed by 4 bases and V by 3 bases; bases with no gene match: 9. DNA for the CDR3: TGTGCCAGCAGCTTGTTTGGTGGACAGGGGCTCACCGGGGAGCTGTTTTTT. Its protein is CASSLFGGQGLTGELFF.

The V call is TRBV29-1, the J call TRBJ1-1; D is undetermined. The CDR3 loop spans 14 amino acids. V was clipped by 4 bases and J by 1 base, with 13 bases between them. Germline values: CDR1 SQVTM, CDR2 ANQGSEA. The CDR3 loop reads CSVGQPPQNTEAFF. The CDR3 region has the DNA TGCAGCGTTGGGCAACCCCCCCAGAACACTGAAGCTTTCTTT.